What follows describes a single T cell receptor beta chain. Its antigen is not identified. Recent vaccinations or acute infections were absent in the healthy HIV-negative adult donors. These data originate in a study of shared clonotypes between healthy human individuals. Study overall: The cohort had a couple of women and a few men, ages 18 to 49. Broader study findings: Compared with clonotypes that all four donors shared, non-shared clonotypes had lower generation probabilities.

V was clipped by 4 bases and J by 3 bases; unmatched bases: 5. The V gene's germline CDR1 is SGHNT and CDR2 YYREEE (reference sequence). There are 15 residues in the CDR3. Sequenced by immunoSEQ multiplex PCR; TCRdb stores in-frame clones only, minus some. There are about 1.1 million clones in the sample; 75% to 80% occur only once, and roughly 0.61% lies in the top ten. The sequenced material came from memory CD4+ T cells from PBMCs. Documented subset: CD45RA-negative fraction. The genes are TRBV5-4 and TRBJ2-3, with 10 bases lining up with TRBD1. The sequence derives from a young man in good health. Some clones in this sample may be carry-over from other donors' samples. The CDR3 loop reads CASSKGGQGTDTQYF. As DNA, the CDR3 is TGTGCCAGCAGCAAGGGGGGACAGGGGACAGATACGCAGTATTTT. Variable domain in full (rest from reference TRBV5-4 and TRBJ2-3): ETGVTQSPTHLIKTRGQQVTLRCSSQSGHNTVSWYQQALGQGPQFIFQYYREEENGRGNFPPRFSGLQFPNYSSELNVNALELDDSALYLCASSKGGQGTDTQYFGPGTRLTVL.